This T cell receptor (beta chain) was recorded in a study of CD8+ T cells in alopecia areata. V gave up 0 bases and J gave up 6 bases, with 19 bases separating them. There are 17 residues in the CDR3. CDR1 and CDR2 from the germline V gene are SGHRS and YFSETQ. Treatment in this sample: oral pan-JAK inhibitor, 5-10 mg twice daily. Study results and caveats: Between patients, shared TCR sequences were less clear than in mice. This was possibly due in part to HLA diversity in the patient population.

This clone was seen a few times. Its matching antigen is unknown. Once RNA had been extracted, it was reverse transcribed into cDNA to act as the sequencing template. Libraries were prepared by immunoSEQ multiplex PCR; TCRdb keeps only in-frame clonotypes and omits some of them. The table lists around 170,000 clones, 51% of them singletons, with over 9% in the top ten. V is TRBV5-1 and J is TRBJ2-1, with D perhaps matching TRBD2 (6 bases). This TCR derives from a human donor with alopecia areata. Material: CD8+ T cells sorted from blood, obtained at week 52, from a patient treated with tofacitinib. The CDR3 sequence: CASSLGGIQRALNEQFF. Here the CDR3 DNA reads TGCGCCAGCAGCTTGGGGGGGATCCAGCGGGCTCTCAATGAGCAGTTCTTC.